This entry lists 7 T cell receptor beta chains sequenced from one sample in a study of T-cell memory formation after mild COVID-19 (TCRdb year 2021). Library generation was performed with 5' RACE. Sequencing relied on an Illumina NovaSeq 6000. Starting from the raw public reads, TCRdb applied fastp trimming at Q25, assembled clones with MiXCR and retained in-frame beta chains. Records with the same CDR3 protein are collapsed into one entry carrying the most frequent genes and DNA. The sample records some 130,000 distinct CDR3 sequences, approximately 15% of which are singletons. The biggest ten clones account for over 11% of the sample. Sequenced material: PBMCs or a T cell subset sorted from them (not recorded which). The receptors here all came from an adult woman who had mild COVID-19 (a few samples of this study predate the infection). The sample titles of this study are shuffled in the database, so cell type and time point are left out; the donor was told from shared clones.

V is TRBV27 and J is TRBJ1-3, with 8 bases matching TRBD1. Germline V gene data show CDR1 as MNHEY and CDR2 as SMNVEV (reference sequence). The V and J ends lost 0 bases and 0 bases, in that order; junction bases with no gene match: 10. This CDR3 spans 19 amino acids. CDR3 amino acids: CASSLSPRDRRSSGNTIYF. For the CDR3, the DNA is TGTGCCAGCAGTTTATCCCCCCGGGACAGGCGGTCCTCTGGAAACACCATATATTTT.

The chain carries TRBV3-1 and TRBJ2-7; TRBD1 agrees at 8 bases. Unmatched junction bases numbered 9, after V lost 0 bases and J lost 5 bases. The CDR3 consists of 16 residues. Germline CDR1 is LGHDT and CDR2 is YNNKEL (reference sequence). The CDR3 protein is CASSQDRHRGSHEQYF. CDR3 DNA: TGTGCCAGCAGCCAAGATCGTCACAGGGGGTCCCACGAGCAGTACTTC.

This chain uses TRBV3-1 with TRBJ1-2; the D is unclear. This CDR3 has 14 residues. V was cut by 0 bases and J by 4 bases, with 9 bases left in between. Germline V gives CDR1 LGHDT, CDR2 YNNKEL (reference sequence). This CDR3 is CASSQDPSGYGYTF. CDR3 coding DNA: TGTGCCAGCAGCCAAGATCCCAGCGGCTATGGCTACACCTTC.

This clonotype was recorded a few times. V and J are TRBV25-1 and TRBJ2-7; 10 positions match TRBD1. This CDR3 is built from 15 residues. From germline, CDR1 is MGHDK and CDR2 SYGVNS. V shed 3 bases and J 2 bases; nucleotides not matched to a gene: 4. The CDR3 protein is CASSDGQGGTYEQYF. Here the CDR3 DNA reads TGTGCCAGCAGTGATGGACAGGGGGGGACCTACGAGCAGTACTTC.

This clonotype has a handful of counts. The V call is TRBV5-1, the J call TRBJ2-2; TRBD1 might be the D (5 bases). V was clipped by 4 bases and J by 2 bases, with 15 bases between them. Germline CDR1 SGHRS, CDR2 YFSETQ. The CDR3 length is 16 residues. The DNA for the CDR3 is TGCGCCAGCAGCGGGGTCCCAGGGCTCAACACCGGGGAGCTGTTTTTT. As protein: CASSGVPGLNTGELFF.

The chain carries TRBV11-3 and TRBJ2-1; 8 positions match TRBD1. Germline loops: CDR1 SGHNT, CDR2 YENEEA. CDR3 size: 17 residues. V dropped 4 bases and J dropped 3; count of bases not matched to a gene: 11. The CDR3 DNA reads TGTGCCAGCAGCTCCTCCTTCAGGGGGCCCGGCTACAATGAGCAGTTCTTC. Translated: CASSSSFRGPGYNEQFF.

The V call is TRBV12-3 or TRBV12-4, the J call TRBJ1-1; a weak D match, TRBD1 (6 bases). The CDR3 loop spans 14 amino acids. V lost 2 bases and J 5 bases, leaving 12 bases between the germline ends. Here the CDR3 DNA reads TGTGCCAGCAGTTTACAGGCGAGGGGGACTGAAGCTTTCTTT. Its translation: CASSLQARGTEAFF.